Sequencing of this TCR beta chain was carried out in a study of cytomegalovirus exposure and HLA in healthy donors. Germline V gene sequence: CDR1 SGHNT, CDR2 YYREEE (reference sequence). The CDR3 has 14 residues. V lost 3 bases, J lost 4 bases, and 7 bases stayed unmatched. A multiplex PCR was run with 60 Vbeta primers and 13 Jbeta primers. Measured with immunoSEQ multiplex PCR; TCRdb has only the in-frame clones, and not every one. The table has 100,000 or so clones, about 76% seen once. The clonotype was recovered from a woman in her thirties or forties in good health and CMV-seronegative. The chain carries TRBV5-4 and TRBJ2-7; the match to TRBD1 covers 7 bases. The source material was PBMCs. The CDR3 nucleotides read TGTGCCAGCAGCTCACGGGACAGCCGATACGAGCAGTACTTC. As protein: CASSSRDSRYEQYF. Full variable domain (rest looked up from reference TRBV5-4 and TRBJ2-7): ETGVTQSPTHLIKTRGQQVTLRCSSQSGHNTVSWYQQALGQGPQFIFQYYREEENGRGNFPPRFSGLQFPNYSSELNVNALELDDSALYLCASSSRDSRYEQYFGPGTRLTVT.